The 31 T cell receptor beta chains below all came from one sample that was sequenced in a study of blood T cell repertoires in COVID-19. TCRdb's table, derived via immunoSEQ multiplex PCR, lists solely in-frame clones and lacks some. This table holds around 180,000 clones, about 84% found once. The source material was PBMCs or T cells enriched from blood (not recorded which). All receptors come from a man between 45 and 60 years old who had recovered from COVID-19.

This clone has at least ten counts. V and J are TRBV5-1 and TRBJ2-7; TRBD2 matches 8 bases. V shed 4 bases, J shed 2 bases, and the junction held 8 bases outside the gene matches. This CDR3 contains 15 residues. Germline V gives CDR1 SGHRS, CDR2 YFSETQ. CDR3 sequence: CASSIAGGATYEQYF. CDR3 sequence (DNA): TGCGCCAGCAGCATCGCGGGGGGCGCAACCTACGAGCAGTACTTC.

In the case of this clone: Other nucleotide sequences from this sample produce the same CDR3. The chain couples TRBV9 to TRBJ1-5, with D unclear. Trimming left V 0 bases short and J 7 bases short, with 8 bases between. Germline V CDR1 and CDR2: SGDLS, YYNGEE. This CDR3 region has 13 residues. This CDR3 reads CASSVGEGQPQHF. DNA of the CDR3: TGTGCCAGCAGCGTAGGGGAGGGACAGCCCCAGCATTTT.

The chain joins TRBV6-5 to TRBJ1-2; possibly TRBD1 for D (6 bases). V was clipped by 11 bases and J by 1 base, with 14 bases between them. Germline V gene data show CDR1 as MNHEY and CDR2 as SVGAGI. The CDR3 consists of 13 residues. As DNA, the CDR3 is TGTGCCCTAAGGACAGTCGGTAACTATGGCTACACCTTC. Translating it yields CALRTVGNYGYTF.

The V and J genes are TRBV3-1 (or the pseudogene TRBV3-2) and TRBJ2-5, with TRBD2 as a possible D gene (5 bases). The length of the CDR3 is 13 residues. Germline loops: CDR1 LGHDT, CDR2 YNNKEL (reference sequence). Between the trimmed V and J ends, which lost 2 bases and 2 bases, there was a span of 6 bases. CDR3 in DNA: TGTGCCAGCAGCCAACGGGATCAAGAGACCCAGTACTTC. Translated: CASSQRDQETQYF.

This chain links TRBV4-2 with TRBJ1-1; 11 nucleotides align to TRBD1. With V trimmed by 3 bases and J by 4 bases, 4 bases remained unmatched. The CDR3 consists of 15 residues. Germline CDR1 LGHNA, CDR2 YNFKEQ. The CDR3 loop reads CASSQGQGEGTEAFF. CDR3 sequence (DNA): TGTGCCAGCAGCCAGGGACAGGGGGAAGGCACTGAAGCTTTCTTT.

This chain links TRBV12-5 with TRBJ1-6; D remains unclear. CDR3 size: 16 residues. Looked up from germline, CDR1 is LGHNT and CDR2 is FRNRAP. V lost 7 bases, J lost 0 bases, and 13 bases lay in between. The CDR3 sequence is CASARGINSYNSPLHF. CDR3 sequence (DNA): TGTGCTAGTGCCCGCGGGATTAACTCCTATAATTCACCCCTCCACTTT.

This chain connects TRBV3-1 (or the pseudogene TRBV3-2) to TRBJ2-7; no reliable D call. Trimming took 2 bases from V and 4 from J, leaving 15 bases between them. Germline lookup yields CDR1 LGHDT and CDR2 YNNKEL (reference sequence). The CDR3 is 15 amino acids. CDR3 nucleotides: TGTGCCAGCAGCCAAAGCAGTATCAGGCTATACGAGCAGTACTTC. This encodes CASSQSSIRLYEQYF.

V is TRBV10-3 and J is TRBJ1-5; D is perhaps TRBD1 (5 bases). CDR1 and CDR2 from the germline V gene are ENHRY and SYGVKD. The V gene lost 6 bases and the J gene lost 5 bases, with 14 bases spanning the gap. This CDR3 has 14 residues. The CDR3 DNA reads TGTGCCATCAGCGGGCTTCGGGGGGATCAGCCCCAGCATTTT. It codes for CAISGLRGDQPQHF.

The CDR3 DNA reads TGTGCCAGCAGCCAAGTTCTAGCGGGGGAGCAGTACTTC. It codes for CASSQVLAGEQYF. The chain is built from TRBV4-2 and TRBJ2-7; 9 nucleotides agree with TRBD2. Looked up from germline, CDR1 is LGHNA and CDR2 is YNFKEQ. J was trimmed by 7 bases and V by 1 base; bases with no gene match: 2. The CDR3 is made up of 13 amino acids.

The chain joins TRBV3-1 (or the pseudogene TRBV3-2) to TRBJ2-1; TRBD1 might be the D (6 bases). Per the germline V gene, CDR1 is LGHDT and CDR2 is YNNKEL (reference sequence). Trimming left V 0 bases short and J 5 bases short, with 11 bases between. This CDR3 contains 15 residues. This chain's CDR3 is CASSQEQGRNNEQFF. The CDR3 region has the DNA TGTGCCAGCAGCCAAGAACAGGGACGGAACAATGAGCAGTTCTTC.

The table lists this clone with a few counts. The rearrangement uses TRBV7-8 and TRBJ1-2, with D perhaps matching TRBD1 (5 bases). Trimming cost V 1 base and J 0 bases, with 9 bases left between them. Germline CDR1 and CDR2: SGHVS and FQNEAQ. The CDR3 length is 15 residues. The CDR3 loop is CASSLGQKTNYGYTF. CDR3 DNA: TGTGCCAGCAGCTTAGGACAGAAGACTAACTATGGCTACACCTTC.

V gene TRBV7-6 combines with J gene TRBJ2-5, with 12 bases matching TRBD2. With V trimmed by 6 bases and J by 9 bases, 11 bases remained unmatched. CDR1 and CDR2 (germline): SGHVS, FNYEAQ. The CDR3 covers 15 residues. The CDR3 region has the DNA TGTGCCAGCAGTATGCGGACTAGCGGGGTGGGAGCCCAGTACTTC. It codes for CASSMRTSGVGAQYF.

V gene TRBV11-2 combines with J gene TRBJ1-4; maybe TRBD1 (6 bases). Deletions cut 5 bases from V and 6 bases from J, with 16 bases between. The CDR3 is 15 amino acids. The germline CDR1 and CDR2 sequences are SGHAT and FQNNGV. Here the CDR3 reads CASSPSDRIDEKLFF. DNA for the CDR3: TGTGCCAGCAGCCCATCAGACAGGATCGATGAAAAACTGTTTTTT.

The table lists this clone with a count of one. The chain has TRBV6-1 and TRBJ1-3, with 7 positions matching TRBD1. The germline V gene encodes CDR1 MNHNS and CDR2 SASEGT. V gave up 0 bases and J gave up 4 bases; unmatched junction bases: 12. The CDR3 runs to 18 residues. The CDR3 nucleotides are TGTGCCAGCAGTGAAGCCGGGCTTATACAGGGGCGAGGAAACACCATATATTTT. Its translation: CASSEAGLIQGRGNTIYF.

This sequence joins TRBV7-3 and TRBJ1-1, with 9 bases lining up with TRBD1. J lost 2 bases, V lost 3 bases, and 4 bases had no gene match. Germline CDR1 is SGHTA and CDR2 is FQGTGA. The CDR3 has 15 residues. The CDR3 DNA is TGTGCCAGCAGCTTGACAGGGGGTGACAACACTGAAGCTTTCTTT. Translated, it gives CASSLTGGDNTEAFF.

This clone was detected only a few times. The chain uses TRBV9 and TRBJ1-3, with D perhaps TRBD1 (6 bases). Trimming left V 4 bases short and J 4 bases short, with 15 bases between. The CDR3 runs to 15 residues. CDR1 SGDLS and CDR2 YYNGEE come from the germline V gene. CDR3 region: CASSQTGLLGNTIYF. CDR3 nucleotide sequence: TGTGCCAGCAGCCAGACAGGTTTACTCGGAAACACCATATATTTT.

V and J are TRBV11-1 and TRBJ2-7; 7 bases map to TRBD2. From germline, CDR1 is SGHAT and CDR2 FQDESV (reference sequence). The ends lost 3 bases at V and 2 bases at J; junction bases unmatched: 7. CDR3 length: 15 residues. CDR3 coding DNA: TGTGCCAGCAGCTTGCGTAGCGGGTGGACCTACGAGCAGTACTTC. Amino acids: CASSLRSGWTYEQYF.

The V gene is TRBV5-5, the J gene TRBJ1-5, with a weak D call TRBD1 (6 bases). Per germline, CDR1 SGHKS and CDR2 YYEKEE (reference sequence). V was trimmed by 1 base and J by 3 bases, leaving 11 bases between them. This CDR3 region has 15 residues. The CDR3 nucleotides read TGTGCCAGCAGCTTGAGGGGGAACCCCAATCAGCCCCAGCATTTT. Translating it yields CASSLRGNPNQPQHF. The full variable domain, completed using reference TRBV5-5 and TRBJ1-5, is DAGVTQSPTHLIKTRGQQVTLRCSPISGHKSVSWYQQVLGQGPQFIFQYYEKEERGRGNFPDRFSARQFPNYSSELNVNALLLGDSALYLCASSLRGNPNQPQHFGDGTRLSIL.

The chain uses TRBV7-3 and TRBJ1-1; TRBD1 matches at 12 bases. Per the germline V gene, CDR1 is SGHTA and CDR2 is FQGTGA. With V trimmed by 5 bases and J by 4 bases, 8 bases remained unmatched. CDR3 length equals 16 residues. The DNA for the CDR3 is TGTGCCAGCAGCCCGCGGGACAGGGGGCCGGGCACTGAAGCTTTCTTT. Translating it yields CASSPRDRGPGTEAFF.

The rearrangement joins TRBV7-3 to TRBJ1-2, with 8 positions matching TRBD1. Germline V gene lookup returns CDR1 SGHTA and CDR2 FQGTGA. This CDR3 spans 15 amino acids. The J segment lost 8 bases and the V segment lost 4 bases, leaving 12 bases of the junction unmatched. As DNA, the CDR3 is TGTGCCAGCAGCTGGACGACAGGGGCAAGTCGCGGCTACACCTTC. Protein product: CASSWTTGASRGYTF.

The chain carries TRBV28 and TRBJ1-1; D gene unclear. Per germline, CDR1 MDHEN and CDR2 SYDVKM. This CDR3 spans 12 amino acids. The V end lost 6 bases, the J end lost 5 bases, and 10 bases lay between the germline ends. The CDR3 sequence is CASRQKATEAFF. DNA for the CDR3: TGTGCCAGCAGACAGAAGGCGACTGAAGCTTTCTTT.

The rearrangement uses TRBV24-1 and TRBJ2-5; a possible D gene is TRBD1 (6 bases). Trimming took 7 bases from V and 5 from J, leaving 13 bases between them. The CDR3 consists of 13 residues. Germline CDR1 is KGHDR and CDR2 is SFDVKD. The CDR3 loop reads CATSEGGGETQYF. CDR3 coding DNA: TGTGCCACCAGCGAAGGGGGTGGCGAGACCCAGTACTTC.

The CDR3: CASSQGRDRAYTF. CDR3 sequence (DNA): TGCGCCAGCAGCCAAGGACGAGACAGGGCCTACACCTTC. The chain joins TRBV4-1 to TRBJ1-2; TRBD1 agrees at 7 bases. The V gene end was trimmed by 1 base and the J gene end by 10 bases; junction bases not matched to a gene: 6. The CDR3 totals 13 residues. The germline CDR1 and CDR2 sequences are MGHRA and YSYEKL.

The chain uses TRBV9 and TRBJ2-7; 7 bases line up with TRBD2. Germline trimming cut 0 bases from V and 0 bases from J; bases unmatched to any gene: 6. The CDR3 runs 16 residues. Looked up from germline, CDR1 is SGDLS and CDR2 is YYNGEE. The CDR3 sequence: CASSVASGEPSYEQYF. CDR3 coding DNA: TGTGCCAGCAGCGTAGCAAGCGGGGAGCCCTCCTACGAGCAGTACTTC.

This chain links TRBV7-2 with TRBJ1-2; no reliable D call. Germline V gives CDR1 SGHTA, CDR2 FQGNSA. Trimming shortened V by 3 bases and J by 0 bases, and 8 bases separated the two germline ends. The CDR3 totals 14 residues. The CDR3 nucleotides read TGTGCCAGCAGCTTCGGAGAGACTAACTATGGCTACACCTTC. Translating gives CASSFGETNYGYTF. The variable domain in full, with the rest retrieved from reference TRBV7-2 and TRBJ1-2, is GAGVSQSPSNKVTEKGKDVELRCDPISGHTALYWYRQSLGQGLEFLIYFQGNSAPDKSGLPSDRFSAERTGGSVSTLTIQRTQQEDSAVYLCASSFGETNYGYTFGSGTRLTVV.

V is TRBV20-1 and J is TRBJ1-5; D ambiguous. The length of the CDR3 is 14 residues. CDR1 is DFQATT, CDR2 SNEGSKA, per germline (reference sequence). Trimming left V 3 bases short and J 0 bases short, with 9 bases between. The CDR3 sequence is CSASGADSNQPQHF. Written as DNA, the CDR3 is TGCAGTGCTAGTGGCGCGGATAGCAATCAGCCCCAGCATTTT.

This clone came up once. The J gene is TRBJ2-6, the V gene TRBV2; D remains ambiguous. The CDR3 runs to 14 residues. Trimming removed 6 bases at V and 2 bases at J, with 8 bases between. Germline CDR1 is SNHLY and CDR2 is FYNNEI. As DNA, the CDR3 is TGTGCCAGCAGCCAAGAGGCTGGGGCCAACGTCCTGACTTTC. The encoded protein is CASSQEAGANVLTF.

The sample holds a few counts of this clone. The CDR3 DNA follows: TGTGCCAGCAGTAGACAGGCCGAGATCTATGGCTACACCTTC. As protein: CASSRQAEIYGYTF. This chain connects TRBV2 to TRBJ1-2; weak D call: TRBD1 (6 bases). The CDR3 extends over 14 amino acids. Looked up from germline, CDR1 is SNHLY and CDR2 is FYNNEI. V lost 5 bases and J lost 4, with 14 bases in between.

The rearrangement links TRBV27 to TRBJ1-6; 9 bases align to TRBD1. The CDR3 runs to 15 residues. Unmatched junction bases numbered 6, after V lost 3 bases and J lost 9 bases. The germline V gene has CDR1 MNHEY and CDR2 SMNVEV (reference sequence). The CDR3 DNA sequence: TGTGCCAGCAGTTTCAACAGGGGGCAAGGTTCACCCCTCCACTTT. Protein: CASSFNRGQGSPLHF.

The chain employs TRBV27 and TRBJ1-2; D is possibly TRBD1 (6 bases). The V end lost 1 base, the J end lost 3 bases, and 24 bases lay between the germline ends. From germline, CDR1 is MNHEY and CDR2 SMNVEV (reference sequence). CDR3 length equals 19 residues. Here the CDR3 reads CASSLFGQISKLLDYGYTF. The CDR3, as DNA: TGTGCCAGCAGTTTATTTGGACAGATCTCCAAACTATTGGACTATGGCTACACCTTC.

V gene TRBV12-5 combines with J gene TRBJ2-2; D perhaps matches TRBD2 (6 bases). This CDR3 is 12 amino acids long. V was shortened by 7 bases and J by 8 bases, with 11 bases between the two germline ends. CDR1 LGHNT and CDR2 FRNRAP come from the germline V gene. In DNA form, the CDR3 reads TGTGCTAGTGCGGCCGGGAGAGGGGAGCTGTTTTTT. Protein product: CASAAGRGELFF. Full variable domain (remainder filled in from reference TRBV12-5 and TRBJ2-2): DARVTQTPRHKVTEMGQEVTMRCQPILGHNTVFWYRQTMMQGLELLAYFRNRAPLDDSGMPKDRFSAEMPDATLATLKIQPSEPRDSAVYFCASAAGRGELFFGEGSRLTVL.